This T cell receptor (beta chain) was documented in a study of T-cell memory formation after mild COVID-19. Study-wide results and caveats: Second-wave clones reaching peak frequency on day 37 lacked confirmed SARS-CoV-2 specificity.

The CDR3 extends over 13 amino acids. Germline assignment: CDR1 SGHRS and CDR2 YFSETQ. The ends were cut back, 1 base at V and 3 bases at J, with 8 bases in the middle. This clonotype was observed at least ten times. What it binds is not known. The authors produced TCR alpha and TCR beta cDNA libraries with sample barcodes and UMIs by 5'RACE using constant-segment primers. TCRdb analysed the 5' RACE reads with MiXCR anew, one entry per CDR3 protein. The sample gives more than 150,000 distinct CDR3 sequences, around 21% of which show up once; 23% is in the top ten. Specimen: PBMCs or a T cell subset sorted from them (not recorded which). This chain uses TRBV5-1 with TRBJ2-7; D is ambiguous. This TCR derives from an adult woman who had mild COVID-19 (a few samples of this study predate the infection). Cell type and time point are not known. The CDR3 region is CASSLPDLYEQYF. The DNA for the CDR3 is TGCGCCAGCAGCTTGCCGGATCTCTACGAGCAGTACTTC.